This entry lists 21 T cell receptor beta chains sequenced from one sample in a study of read filtering for tumor transcriptome and immune sequencing. The library was built from about 400 ng RNA with molecular barcoded adaptors for alpha/delta and beta/gamma chains. TCRdb reprocessed the reads via MiXCR and lists one record per CDR3 protein. The sample records tens of thousands of distinct CDR3 sequences, roughly 12% being singletons. What was sequenced was a population of CD138-negative cells sorted from bone marrow. These receptors all stem from a donor older than 35 with multiple myeloma.

As for this clonotype: A much larger clone sits a single nucleotide away, making a read error possible. The gene calls are TRBV2 and TRBJ2-5; 11 bases line up with TRBD2. CDR3 size: 15 residues. Germline-derived CDR1 and CDR2 are SNHLY and FYNNEI. CDR3 nucleotides: TGTGCCAGCAGTGTGCGGCTAGCGGGAGGAGAGGCCCAGTACTTC. Protein: CASSVRLAGGEAQYF.

In the case of this clonotype: This may arise from a read error, as a much more abundant clone is one base away. This sequence joins TRBV2 and TRBJ2-3; TRBD2 agrees at 7 bases. The CDR3 totals 13 residues. Germline CDR1 is SNHLY and CDR2 is FYNNEI. CDR3 DNA: TGTGCCAGCAGGAGCGGGAACACAGATGCGCAGTATTTT. This encodes CASRSGNTDAQYF.

Turning to this clonotype: This could be a read error, since a much larger clone is one nucleotide away. The chain carries TRBV12-3 or TRBV12-4 and TRBJ2-5, with TRBD2 matching 7 bases. This CDR3 spans 14 amino acids. V lost 6 bases and J lost 9; bases outside the gene matches: 13. CDR3 in amino acids: CASSLREGLEAQYF. CDR3 bases: TGTGCCAGCAGCCTTAGGGAGGGCCTGGAGGCCCAGTACTTC.

At least ten counts were recorded for this clonotype. J is TRBJ2-2 and V is TRBV29-1; a weak D match, TRBD1 (5 bases). Germline assignment: CDR1 SQVTM and CDR2 ANQGSEA. The CDR3 has 12 amino acids. Trimming shortened V by 1 base and J by 6 bases, and 6 bases separated the two germline ends. The CDR3 loop reads CSVEGGSGELFF. In DNA form, the CDR3 reads TGCAGCGTTGAAGGGGGCTCCGGGGAGCTGTTTTTT.

Points on this clonotype: The junction departs from germline at one end; a sequencing error may be responsible. The chain links TRBV29-1 to TRBJ2-7; tentative D call: TRBD1 (5 bases). CDR3 size: 14 residues. Germline V gene sequence: CDR1 SQVTM, CDR2 ANQGSEA. In nucleotides, the CDR3 is TGCAGCGTTAAAGTCGACAGTAGTCCCTACGAGCAATACTTC. As protein: CSVKVDSSPYEQYF.

This clonotype has ten or more counts. The chain is built from TRBV4-1 and TRBJ2-1; TRBD2 aligns across 8 bases. J was trimmed by 1 base and V by 1 base; bases with no gene match: 6. CDR1 and CDR2 (germline): MGHRA, YSYEKL. The CDR3 contains 17 residues. The CDR3 spells CASSQGGAGGSYNEQFF. The CDR3 nucleotides read TGCGCCAGCAGCCAAGGGGGTGCGGGAGGATCCTACAATGAGCAGTTCTTC.

This clonotype was counted many times. A clone one base away is much larger, so this may be a read error. The chain has TRBV20-1 and TRBJ2-1; TRBD2 matches at 7 bases. The CDR3 is 13 amino acids. Germline V gene data show CDR1 as DFQATT and CDR2 as SNEGSKA (reference sequence). CDR3 in DNA: TGCAGTGCTCAGCGGGGCCCCTACAATGGGCAGTTCTTC. Translation gives CSAQRGPYNGQFF.

This clonotype was counted between two and nine times. Mismatch with germline at one junction end may stem from a read error. In nucleotides, the CDR3 is TGTGCCACCAGCAGAGAAACCGGAATCTCCTGCGAGCAGTACTTC. Translated, it gives CATSRETGISCEQYF. The gene calls are TRBV15 and TRBJ2-7; D remains unclear. CDR1 is LNHNV and CDR2 is YYDKDF in the germline V gene (reference sequence). This CDR3 spans 15 amino acids.

As to this clonotype: It may be a read error: a sequence one base away is much more abundant. J is TRBJ2-1 and V is TRBV6-5; D not resolved. Germline values: CDR1 MNHEY, CDR2 SVGAGI. The CDR3 totals 14 residues. The CDR3 region has the DNA TGTGCCAGCAGTTCCGGCGGATTCTACAAGGAGCAGTTCTTC. Translated, it gives CASSSGGFYKEQFF.

This clonotype came up many times. The V and J genes are TRBV24-1 and TRBJ2-2, with D perhaps matching TRBD2 (6 bases). The length of the CDR3 is 19 residues. The germline V and J ends were trimmed by 4 bases and 5 bases, with 25 bases remaining between them. Germline loops: CDR1 KGHDR, CDR2 SFDVKD. The CDR3 DNA follows: TGTGCCACCAGTGAATCCGGGCCAGCCAGCGGAGGGGTTACCGGGGAGCTGTTTTTT. Protein: CATSESGPASGGVTGELFF.

This clonotype has ten or more counts. This chain uses TRBV20-1 with TRBJ1-5, with TRBD1 matching 9 bases. The V and J ends lost 2 bases and 7 bases, in that order; junction bases with no gene match: 9. This CDR3 has 15 residues. CDR1 DFQATT and CDR2 SNEGSKA come from the germline V gene (reference sequence). CDR3 protein: CSARPQGQGRQPQHF. Written as DNA, the CDR3 is TGCAGTGCTAGACCCCAAGGACAGGGGAGGCAGCCCCAGCATTTT.

This clonotype was recorded at least ten times. This may come from a read error, since a much larger clone is one base off. The DNA for the CDR3 is TGTGCCAGCAGCTCGCGGACCCCCACCTACAATGGGCAGTTCTTC. Amino acid sequence: CASSSRTPTYNGQFF. This rearrangement joins TRBV5-4 to TRBJ2-1; D is undetermined. Germline V gene sequence: CDR1 SGHNT, CDR2 YYREEE (reference sequence). The CDR3 is 15 residues long. Using reference TRBV5-4 and TRBJ2-1 for the parts outside the CDR3, the full variable domain is ETGVTQSPTHLIKTRGQQVTLRCSSQSGHNTVSWYQQALGQGPQFIFQYYREEENGRGNFPPRFSGLQFPNYSSELNVNALELDDSALYLCASSSRTPTYNGQFFGPGTRLTVL.

Ten or more counts support this clonotype. The chain carries TRBV7-2 and TRBJ2-7; 7 nucleotides agree with TRBD1. The germline V gene encodes CDR1 SGHTA and CDR2 FQGNSA. The J segment lost 4 bases and the V segment lost 5 bases, leaving 14 bases of the junction unmatched. This CDR3 has 16 residues. The DNA for the CDR3 is TGTGCCAGCAGCAGGGACAGTACCCAAGGGTTTTACGAGCAGTACTTC. It specifies CASSRDSTQGFYEQYF.

The chain has TRBV19 and TRBJ1-3; D perhaps matches TRBD1 (6 bases). This CDR3 is 14 amino acids long. Trimming took 6 bases from V and 0 from J, leaving 9 bases between them. Germline V gene lookup returns CDR1 LNHDA and CDR2 SQIVND (reference sequence). The CDR3 spells CASSWDNSGNTIYF. CDR3 nucleotides: TGTGCCAGTAGCTGGGACAACTCTGGAAACACCATATATTTT.

This clonotype has at least ten counts. The chain recombines TRBV18 with TRBJ2-2, with 7 nucleotides matching TRBD2. Germline CDR1 and CDR2: KGHSH and LQKENI. Germline trimming cut 1 base from V and 1 base from J; bases unmatched to any gene: 3. The CDR3 is 16 residues long. The CDR3: CASSPRLAENTGELFF. For the CDR3, the DNA is TGTGCCAGCTCACCACGTCTAGCGGAGAACACCGGGGAGCTGTTTTTT.

Many counts were recorded for this clonotype. V and J are TRBV20-1 and TRBJ2-2; D tentatively fits TRBD1 or TRBD2 (5 bases each). The CDR3 has 13 residues. Germline V gene sequence: CDR1 DFQATT, CDR2 SNEGSKA (reference sequence). V dropped 3 bases and J dropped 4 bases, with 9 bases sitting between them. In DNA, the CDR3 is TGCAGTGCTAGTGGTGGGGGCACCGGGGAGCTGTTTTTT. It encodes CSASGGGTGELFF.

This clonotype appeared many times. This chain uses TRBV5-1 with TRBJ2-2; TRBD2 agrees at 10 bases. The CDR3 has 15 amino acids. The trim removed 1 base at V and 7 bases at J, leaving 4 bases unmatched. CDR1 is SGHRS, CDR2 YFSETQ, per germline. The CDR3 reads CASSLLAGVFGELFF. CDR3 bases: TGCGCCAGCAGCTTGCTAGCGGGAGTGTTCGGGGAGCTGTTTTTT.

This clonotype was detected many times. V and J are TRBV6-2 or TRBV6-3 and TRBJ2-1; D not certain. V was shortened by 7 bases and J by 5 bases, with 18 bases between the two germline ends. Germline CDR1 MNHEY, CDR2 SVGEGT. The CDR3 runs to 15 residues. This chain's CDR3 is CASKNSAIRHNEQFF. CDR3 in DNA: TGTGCCAGCAAAAACTCGGCCATTCGGCACAATGAGCAGTTCTTC.

The sample holds many counts of this clonotype. A much larger clone sits a single nucleotide away, making a read error possible. V and J are TRBV18 and TRBJ2-1, with TRBD2 identical over 7 bases. In germline, CDR1 is KGHSH, CDR2 LQKENI. CDR3 size: 13 residues. The CDR3 sequence is CASSPGTNNGQFF. The CDR3 DNA reads as TGTGCCAGCTCACCCGGGACTAACAATGGGCAGTTCTTC. The entire variable domain, with the rest obtained from reference TRBV18 and TRBJ2-1, is as follows: NAGVMQNPRHLVRRRGQEARLRCSPMKGHSHVYWYRQLPEEGLKFMVYLQKENIIDESGMPKERFSAEFPKEGPSILRIQQVVRGDSAAYFCASSPGTNNGQFFGPGTRLTVL.

This clonotype was counted many times. The chain has TRBV7-9 and TRBJ2-7, with D uncertain. Trimming stripped 5 bases from V and 2 bases from J, with 13 bases between. The CDR3 consists of 14 residues. Germline-derived CDR1 and CDR2 are SEHNR and FQNEAQ (reference sequence). CDR3 region: CASSPPVMTYEQYF. CDR3 sequence (DNA): TGTGCCAGCAGCCCTCCCGTAATGACCTACGAGCAGTACTTC.

A word on this clonotype: Germline is not matched at one junction end, which may reflect a read error. The chain links TRBV7-9 to TRBJ2-1; tentative D call: TRBD2 (5 bases). CDR3 length: 16 amino acids. CDR1 and CDR2 (germline): SEHNR, FQNEAQ (reference sequence). CDR3 sequence: CASGFRMPGLYNEQSF. In DNA form, the CDR3 reads TGTGCCAGCGGCTTCCGGATGCCTGGACTCTACAATGAGCAGTCCTTC.